This TCR beta chain is drawn from a study of beta chain features in type 1 diabetes. Germline lookup yields CDR1 LGHNA and CDR2 YNFKEQ. The CDR3 has 17 residues. V shed 0 bases and J 2 bases; nucleotides not matched to a gene: 6. Sorting based on CD45RO/CCR7/CD25/CD127/CD95/CD27 separated CD4+ naive, central memory, regulatory and stem cell-like memory cells. Expressed TCRB transcripts were sequenced, since all the RNA that had been isolated was reverse transcribed. TCRdb's copy holds only in-frame clones and misses some; the assay was immunoSEQ multiplex PCR. This sample has under 400,000 clones, with 15% to 20% found just once.

Sequencing used naive CD4+ T cells from blood. J is TRBJ2-1 and V is TRBV4-2, with 8 bases identical to TRBD1. This clonotype originated in a woman aged 18-29 years in good health. CDR3 sequence reads: CASSQDPRTGTYNEQFF. The CDR3 DNA follows: TGTGCCAGCAGCCAAGATCCACGGACAGGGACCTACAATGAGCAGTTCTTC.